The present entry profiles one T cell receptor (beta chain) with its context. Antigen specificity is unknown. A sort by CD45RO/CCR7/CD25/CD127/CD95/CD27 yielded CD4+ naive, central memory, regulatory and stem cell-like memory cells. Reverse transcribing all isolated RNA meant expressed TCRB transcripts were sequenced. Repertoires were generated with immunoSEQ multiplex PCR, while TCRdb's copy carries only in-frame clones and drops some. Here the sample spans about 240,000 clones, 25% to 30% being singletons. V shed 5 bases and J 7 bases; nucleotides not matched to a gene: 13. The CDR3 consists of 14 residues. The germline CDR1 and CDR2 sequences are GTSNPN and SVGIG (reference sequence). This sample is drawn from a study of beta chain features in type 1 diabetes. At the level of the study: Cell yields, age and gender were similar between patients and healthy donors. Study outcomes and limitations: Highly expressing activated T cells could be over-counted with a cDNA template.

The sequenced sample was central memory CD4+ T cells from blood. This chain joins TRBV30 and TRBJ1-1; 7 bases align to TRBD1. The TCR originated in a man aged 30-40 years in good health. The CDR3 DNA reads as TGTGCCTGGCACCAGCCGGGACAGCTCCGTGAAGCTTTCTTT. Its translation: CAWHQPGQLREAFF.